This entry lists 21 T cell receptor beta chains sequenced from one sample in a study of beta chain features in type 1 diabetes. These receptors lack a known antigen. The whole isolated RNA underwent reverse transcription, so sequencing captured expressed TCRB transcripts. Method: immunoSEQ multiplex PCR; TCRdb's copy keeps in-frame clones and lacks some. The top ten clones hold 0.75% of a sample with 130,000 or so clones, around 9% of them seen once. Findings and limits, study-wide: Moderate but significant shortening of TCRB CDR3s was recorded in all four CD4+ subsets from Type 1 diabetes patients.

The material sequenced was central memory CD4+ T cells from blood. These receptors all stem from a man aged 25 to 40 with type 1 diabetes.

J is TRBJ2-1 and V is TRBV5-1; a weak D match, TRBD2 (6 bases). Trimming left V 2 bases short and J 7 bases short, with 10 bases between. There are 13 residues in the CDR3. CDR1 and CDR2 from the germline V gene are SGHRS and YFSETQ. The CDR3 DNA is TGCGCCAGCAGCTTAGGAGGGGAGAATGAGCAGTTCTTC. Amino acid sequence: CASSLGGENEQFF.

This clone was counted between two and nine times. The CDR3 protein is CASSYGQGQETQYF. DNA of the CDR3: TGCGCCAGCAGCTACGGACAGGGCCAAGAGACCCAGTACTTC. V usage is TRBV5-1 and J usage is TRBJ2-5, with 8 bases matching TRBD1. V trimming: 3 bases; J trimming: 1 base; junction bases outside the gene matches: 2. The CDR3 covers 14 residues. CDR1 is SGHRS, CDR2 YFSETQ, per germline.

This chain links TRBV28 with TRBJ1-1; 7 bases are shared with TRBD1. Germline CDR1 MDHEN, CDR2 SYDVKM. The V and J ends lost 5 bases and 7 bases, in that order; junction bases with no gene match: 10. This CDR3 region has 14 residues. DNA of the CDR3: TGTGCCAGCAGTCGCCTTGGGACAGCAAATGAAGCTTTCTTT. Translated, it gives CASSRLGTANEAFF.

Ten or more counts support this clone. This chain connects TRBV30 to TRBJ2-1; 12 nucleotides agree with TRBD2. V was clipped by 0 bases and J by 7 bases; unmatched bases: 4. This CDR3 contains 15 residues. Germline CDR1 reads GTSNPN; CDR2 reads SVGIG (reference sequence). CDR3 nucleotide sequence: TGTGCCTGGAGTGTCCTAGCGGGGGGGCCAAATGAGCAGTTCTTC. As protein: CAWSVLAGGPNEQFF.

This clone occurred a few times. The chain recombines TRBV5-1 with TRBJ2-3; 9 nucleotides line up with TRBD2. The CDR3 is made up of 16 amino acids. Per germline, CDR1 SGHRS and CDR2 YFSETQ. V dropped 3 bases and J dropped 3; count of bases not matched to a gene: 8. CDR3 in DNA: TGCGCCAGCAGCTCAGGGTCTAGCGGGGAGACAGATACGCAGTATTTT. Translated, it gives CASSSGSSGETDTQYF.

This clone was found a few times. This chain connects TRBV2 to TRBJ1-6; 10 bases align to TRBD1. The junction had 9 bases not matched to a gene; V was cut back by 6 bases and J by 7 bases. The CDR3 runs 16 residues. Per germline, CDR1 SNHLY and CDR2 FYNNEI. The DNA of the CDR3 is TGTGCCAGCAGAGCCCAACCGGGACAGGGGAATTCACCCCTCCACTTT. It encodes CASRAQPGQGNSPLHF.

This clone was counted only a few times. The rearrangement links TRBV5-1 to TRBJ2-1; D is possibly TRBD1 (5 bases). Trimming cost V 1 base and J 6 bases, with 11 bases left between them. This CDR3 comprises 14 residues. CDR1 and CDR2 (germline): SGHRS, YFSETQ. DNA of the CDR3: TGCGCCAGCAGCTTGACAGGAAGAGGCAATGAGCAGTTCTTC. As protein: CASSLTGRGNEQFF.

The rearrangement joins TRBV7-9 to TRBJ2-1, with a possible D match to TRBD2 (5 bases). Germline CDR1 and CDR2: SEHNR and FQNEAQ (reference sequence). With 2 bases removed from V and 10 bases from J, the gap between germline ends came to 12 bases. The CDR3 is 13 amino acids. The CDR3 coding sequence is TGTGCCAGCAGCTTACGAGGGCCGGTCGAGCAGTTCTTC. Translating it yields CASSLRGPVEQFF.

The chain's CDR3 is CASSGDREDQPQHF. In nucleotides, the CDR3 is TGTGCCAGCAGTGGGGACAGGGAGGATCAGCCCCAGCATTTT. The rearrangement joins TRBV2 to TRBJ1-5; 9 bases are shared with TRBD1. Trimming removed 4 bases from V and 5 bases from J; junction bases left unmatched: 3. Germline CDR1 SNHLY, CDR2 FYNNEI. The CDR3 is 14 amino acids.

This sequence joins TRBV9 and TRBJ2-5, with TRBD2 identical over 15 bases. CDR3 length equals 18 residues. Trimming at V came to 3 bases and at J to 3 bases, leaving 9 bases not matched to a gene. The germline V gene has CDR1 SGDLS and CDR2 YYNGEE. CDR3: CASSDGTSGGTPEETQYF. CDR3 DNA: TGTGCCAGCAGCGATGGGACTAGCGGGGGGACACCAGAAGAGACCCAGTACTTC.

Ten or more counts support this clone. The chain uses TRBV7-3 and TRBJ2-2; 7 nucleotides align to TRBD2. Germline V gene data show CDR1 as SGHTA and CDR2 as FQGTGA. Germline trimming cut 1 base from V and 5 bases from J; bases unmatched to any gene: 4. The CDR3 runs 15 residues. CDR3 region: CASSLNQGGTGELFF. The CDR3 DNA is TGTGCCAGCAGCTTAAACCAGGGAGGGACCGGGGAGCTGTTTTTT.

The chain combines TRBV7-2 with TRBJ1-1; the D is unclear. Germline V gene lookup returns CDR1 SGHTA and CDR2 FQGNSA. CDR3 size: 16 residues. Trimming took off 6 bases at V and 1 base at J, with 18 bases between the two ends. The CDR3 is CASSPRTGRGNTEAFF. The CDR3 DNA reads TGTGCCAGCAGTCCCCGGACTGGGAGAGGGAACACTGAAGCTTTCTTT.

This clone was seen only a few times. V is TRBV5-1 and J is TRBJ2-5; 10 bases are a match to TRBD1. With V trimmed by 0 bases and J by 3 bases, 5 bases remained unmatched. The length of the CDR3 is 16 residues. Germline V gene lookup returns CDR1 SGHRS and CDR2 YFSETQ. The CDR3 DNA is TGCGCCAGCAGCTTGGGTCGGACAGGGGGTGAAGAGACCCAGTACTTC. Translation gives CASSLGRTGGEETQYF.

The V gene is TRBV6-1, the J gene TRBJ1-2; weak D call: TRBD1 (6 bases). Between the trimmed V and J ends, which lost 1 base and 3 bases, there was a span of 9 bases. Germline CDR1 reads MNHNS; CDR2 reads SASEGT. This CDR3 spans 14 amino acids. The DNA for the CDR3 is TGTGCCAGCAGTGAAGGGGGACACTACTATGGCTACACCTTC. As protein: CASSEGGHYYGYTF.

The sample holds a few counts of this clone. The V gene is TRBV30, the J gene TRBJ2-2, with a weak D call TRBD2 (5 bases). V lost 5 bases, J lost 2 bases, and 15 bases lay in between. CDR3 size: 15 residues. CDR1 GTSNPN and CDR2 SVGIG come from the germline V gene (reference sequence). CDR3 region: CAWRRVGINTGELFF. The CDR3 nucleotides read TGTGCCTGGCGCCGGGTCGGGATCAACACCGGGGAGCTGTTTTTT.

This clone has a handful of counts. The chain carries TRBV9 and TRBJ1-2, with D possibly TRBD1 on 5 matching bases. V lost 8 bases and J lost 2, with 10 bases in between. Germline CDR1 SGDLS, CDR2 YYNGEE. This CDR3 is 12 amino acids long. The CDR3 sequence: CASSRQNYGYTF. In nucleotides, the CDR3 is TGTGCCAGTTCAAGACAGAACTATGGCTACACCTTC.

This clone showed up just a few times. This chain uses TRBV27 with TRBJ1-4; 7 nucleotides agree with TRBD1. The CDR3 contains 14 residues. The trim removed 6 bases at V and 7 bases at J, leaving 8 bases unmatched. Germline-derived CDR1 and CDR2 are MNHEY and SMNVEV (reference sequence). CDR3 amino acids: CASSPNRGGEKLFF. DNA for the CDR3: TGTGCCAGCAGCCCGAACAGGGGAGGTGAAAAACTGTTTTTT.

Note on this clone: A read error may account for a junction end that differs from germline. This chain joins TRBV18 and TRBJ2-7; 8 bases are shared with TRBD2. The germline gives CDR1 KGHSH, CDR2 LQKENI. The CDR3 extends over 15 amino acids. In DNA, the CDR3 is TGTGCCAGCTCACCGGGAGCGGGGGCCTCCGACGAGCAGTACTTC. It translates to CASSPGAGASDEQYF.

This clone was picked up a small number of times. This chain joins TRBV7-3 and TRBJ2-3; D not resolved. Germline CDR1 is SGHTA and CDR2 is FQGTGA. The V and J ends lost 5 bases and 4 bases respectively, with 16 bases between them. This CDR3 is built from 15 residues. For the CDR3, the DNA is TGTGCCAGCAGCCAAGGATCAGGAATGCCAGATACGCAGTATTTT. It codes for CASSQGSGMPDTQYF.

The table lists this clone with many counts. The chain recombines TRBV7-3 with TRBJ2-2; a weak D match, TRBD1 (5 bases). CDR1 SGHTA and CDR2 FQGTGA come from the germline V gene. V gave up 8 bases and J gave up 0 bases, with 10 bases separating them. This CDR3 region has 14 residues. The CDR3 nucleotides are TGTGCCAGCGGGGCCGCCGCGAACACCGGGGAGCTGTTTTTT. Translating it yields CASGAAANTGELFF.

This clone came up a few times. The CDR3 is CASSSAAGNYNEQFF. The CDR3 DNA sequence: TGTGCCAGCAGCTCGGCGGCCGGGAACTACAATGAGCAGTTCTTC. This rearrangement joins TRBV7-3 to TRBJ2-1; the D gene is possibly TRBD2 (5 bases). The germline V and J ends were trimmed by 4 bases and 3 bases, with 13 bases remaining between them. Germline V gene data show CDR1 as SGHTA and CDR2 as FQGTGA. The CDR3 loop spans 15 amino acids.